Listed below are T cell receptor beta chains from one sample, sequenced in a study of T cells in Graves' hyperthyroidism and ophthalmopathy. TCRdb reanalysed the multiplex PCR reads using MiXCR and keeps one entry per CDR3 protein. The sample holds a few hundred thousand distinct CDR3 sequences, 15% to 18% seen once. Sample: blood. All receptors derive from a woman younger than 45 with Graves' hyperthyroidism. The CDR3 runs from the conserved cysteine through the conserved F or W. A D gene is named only where the DNA matches it firmly. Expanded clones get a size class; other rows say once, few or many, or leave the size out.

j_call	d_call	v_call	clone_size	cdr3_nt	cdr3_aa
TRBJ2-7	TRBD2	TRBV5-1	many	TGCGCCAGCAGCTTCCTAGCGGGAGCCGAATCTTTCGAGCAGTACTTC	CASSFLAGAESFEQYF
TRBJ1-4	TRBD1	TRBV12-3/TRBV12-4	many	TGTGCCAGCAGTTTACCGGGACAGAGTAATGAAAAACTGTTTTTT	CASSLPGQSNEKLFF
TRBJ2-3	.	TRBV6-2/TRBV6-3	.	TGTGCCAGCTCCTACCCAATCTCTAGCACAGATACGCGGTATTTT	CASSYPISSTDTRYF
TRBJ2-1	TRBD2	TRBV6-1	few	TGTGCCAGCAGTAAAGCGGGGACTAGGTGGTACAATGAGCAGTTCTTC	CASSKAGTRWYNEQFF
TRBJ2-7	.	TRBV7-2	once	TGTGCCAGCAGCTCGGGGGAGCGGAGGGGATCCTACGAGCAGTACTTC	CASSSGERRGSYEQYF
TRBJ2-1	.	TRBV28	.	TGTGCCAGCAGTTTATCTGAAGGCGGGCACTACTCCTACAATGAGCAGTTCTTC	CASSLSEGGHYSYNEQFF
TRBJ2-5	TRBD2	TRBV6-1	many	TGTGCCAGCAGTGAAGCGCTACTAGCGGGAGGAGGGGAGACCCAGTACTTC	CASSEALLAGGGETQYF
TRBJ2-7	TRBD1	TRBV6-1	few	TGTGCCACCGGACCGGGACAGGGGGCCTACGAGCAGTACTTC	CATGPGQGAYEQYF
TRBJ1-5	.	TRBV20-1	many	TGCAGTGCTAGTGGGCAGGGGAGTCAGCCCCAGCATTTT	CSASGQGSQPQHF
TRBJ2-2	TRBD2	TRBV14	.	TGTGCCAGCAGCCCACGACTAGCGGCTAGCACCGGGGAGCTGTTTTTT	CASSPRLAASTGELFF